Following are 18 T cell receptor beta chains from one sample sequenced in a study of CD8 T cells in ankylosing spondylitis. TCRdb analysed the 5' RACE reads with MiXCR anew, one entry per CDR3 protein. The sample has some 340,000 distinct CDR3 sequences; approximately 15% are singletons. Sequenced: blood, either unsorted or a sorted T cell fraction (not recorded which). The receptors come from a male donor with ankylosing spondylitis or in good health (not recorded which).

V and J are TRBV4-1 and TRBJ2-2, with D unclear. The ends were cut back, 1 base at V and 4 bases at J, with 7 bases in the middle. The CDR3 has 14 amino acids. In germline, CDR1 is MGHRA, CDR2 YSYEKL. The CDR3 protein is CASSQVPGTGELFF. The CDR3 region has the DNA TGCGCCAGCAGCCAAGTTCCGGGCACCGGGGAGCTGTTTTTT.

This clonotype came up a few times. The chain joins TRBV7-6 to TRBJ2-7, with 10 bases aligning to TRBD2. The CDR3 extends over 16 amino acids. The V gene end was trimmed by 2 bases and the J gene end by 3 bases; junction bases not matched to a gene: 7. Germline lookup yields CDR1 SGHVS and CDR2 FNYEAQ. The CDR3 region has the DNA TGTGCCAGCAGCTTAAGAGCGGGGGGGTCCCTCTACGAGCAGTACTTC. As protein: CASSLRAGGSLYEQYF.

CDR3 in DNA: TGTGCCACCGGCGGAGGGGGTCCCTACGAGCAGTACTTC. Translated: CATGGGGPYEQYF. This sequence joins TRBV3-1 and TRBJ2-7; D tentatively reads TRBD1 or TRBD2 (6 bases each). Germline CDR1 is LGHDT and CDR2 is YNNKEL (reference sequence). V was trimmed by 10 bases and J by 2 bases, leaving 15 bases between them. The CDR3 is made up of 13 amino acids.

This clonotype has ten or more counts. J is TRBJ2-2 and V is TRBV10-3, with 9 positions matching TRBD1. V lost 8 bases to trimming and J lost 5 bases; unmatched junction nucleotides: 3. Looked up from germline, CDR1 is ENHRY and CDR2 is SYGVKD. The CDR3 length is 13 residues. CDR3 nucleotide sequence: TGTGCCATCGGGACAGGGAGAACCGGGGAGCTGTTTTTT. Amino acid sequence: CAIGTGRTGELFF.

In its sample, this clonotype was seen many times. The chain has TRBV25-1 and TRBJ2-1; 9 bases fit TRBD1. With V trimmed by 6 bases and J by 5 bases, 2 bases remained unmatched. CDR1 is MGHDK and CDR2 is SYGVNS in the germline V gene. There are 13 residues in the CDR3. The CDR3 is CASRQGANNEQFF. The CDR3 DNA follows: TGTGCCAGCAGACAGGGGGCCAACAATGAGCAGTTCTTC.

This rearrangement joins TRBV18 to TRBJ2-6; TRBD1 agrees at 9 bases. Germline-derived CDR1 and CDR2 are KGHSH and LQKENI. V gave up 4 bases and J gave up 0 bases; unmatched junction bases: 10. The CDR3 sequence is 19 residues long. CDR3 coding DNA: TGTGCCAGCTCACTTGCCGGACAGGGGACCTTCTCTGGGGCCAACGTCCTGACTTTC. The encoded protein is CASSLAGQGTFSGANVLTF.

The sample holds a few counts of this clonotype. This chain joins TRBV5-1 and TRBJ2-7; 10 nucleotides match TRBD2. This CDR3 has 14 amino acids. Germline loops: CDR1 SGHRS, CDR2 YFSETQ. Germline trimming cut 3 bases from V and 4 bases from J; bases unmatched to any gene: 4. The DNA of the CDR3 is TGCGCCAGCAGCTCACTAGCGGGGATGTACGAGCAGTACTTC. This codes for CASSSLAGMYEQYF.

The chain joins TRBV5-1 to TRBJ1-2; D is perhaps TRBD1 (6 bases). Germline V gene data show CDR1 as SGHRS and CDR2 as YFSETQ. Trimming shortened V by 0 bases and J by 8 bases, and 17 bases separated the two germline ends. CDR3 length: 15 residues. The CDR3 region is CASSLAYETGRGYTF. The CDR3 nucleotides read TGCGCCAGCAGCTTGGCATATGAGACAGGTCGGGGCTACACCTTC. The whole variable domain, filled in from reference TRBV5-1 and TRBJ1-2, reads KAGVTQTPRYLIKTRGQQVTLSCSPISGHRSVSWYQQTPGQGLQFLFEYFSETQRNKGNFPGRFSGRQFSNSRSEMNVSTLELGDSALYLCASSLAYETGRGYTFGSGTRLTVV.

In its sample, this clonotype was seen a few times. CDR3 nucleotide sequence: TGTGCCAGCAGCCTAAGTCGTGGTCTAGGGGAGACCCAGTACTTC. Protein product: CASSLSRGLGETQYF. The chain is built from TRBV11-2 and TRBJ2-5; D is unresolved. Looked up from germline, CDR1 is SGHAT and CDR2 is FQNNGV. V lost 5 bases and J lost 5, with 18 bases in between. CDR3 size: 15 residues.

V gene TRBV20-1 combines with J gene TRBJ2-7, with 11 bases that match TRBD1. In germline, CDR1 is DFQATT, CDR2 SNEGSKA (reference sequence). The CDR3 extends over 14 amino acids. Losses at the gene ends were 3 bases for V and 2 bases for J; bases not matched to a gene: 3. The DNA of the CDR3 is TGCAGTGCTAGCAGGGGACAGGGGGCCTACGAGCAGTACTTC. Amino acid sequence: CSASRGQGAYEQYF.

V and J are TRBV10-3 and TRBJ2-2; 9 bases map to TRBD1. CDR1 ENHRY and CDR2 SYGVKD come from the germline V gene. There are 14 residues in the CDR3. V lost 4 bases and J lost 4; bases outside the gene matches: 1. CDR3 sequence: CAISGTGATGELFF. The DNA for the CDR3 is TGTGCCATCAGTGGGACAGGGGCCACCGGGGAGCTGTTTTTT.

The sample holds many counts of this clonotype. V is TRBV5-1 and J is TRBJ2-2; D call uncertain. Per the germline V gene, CDR1 is SGHRS and CDR2 is YFSETQ. Between the trimmed V and J ends, which lost 5 bases and 2 bases, there was a span of 7 bases. The CDR3 consists of 13 residues. The DNA for the CDR3 is TGCGCCAGCAGTCGCCCCAACACCGGGGAGCTGTTTTTT. This codes for CASSRPNTGELFF.

This clonotype has only a few counts. The chain is built from TRBV6-2 or TRBV6-3 and TRBJ2-1, with a possible D match to TRBD2 (5 bases). Deletions cut 8 bases from V and 9 bases from J, with 17 bases between. The CDR3 runs to 13 residues. Per germline, CDR1 MNHEY and CDR2 SVGEGT. CDR3 in DNA: TGTGCCAGCGGTGACCCGCGAGGAGGTGAGCAGTTCTTC. Translating gives CASGDPRGGEQFF.

This clonotype has only a few counts. The chain uses TRBV28 and TRBJ2-6; TRBD2 is a possible D gene (5 bases). This CDR3 comprises 16 residues. Trimming shortened V by 3 bases and J by 3 bases, and 12 bases separated the two germline ends. Germline values: CDR1 MDHEN, CDR2 SYDVKM. This chain's CDR3 is CASSFPAGFGANVLTF. For the CDR3, the DNA is TGTGCCAGCAGTTTTCCGGCGGGCTTTGGGGCCAACGTCCTGACTTTC.

The chain links TRBV7-9 to TRBJ2-3, with 10 bases that match TRBD2. This CDR3 has 17 amino acids. With V trimmed by 5 bases and J by 5 bases, 13 bases remained unmatched. The V gene's germline CDR1 is SEHNR and CDR2 FQNEAQ (reference sequence). As DNA, the CDR3 is TGTGCCAGCAGCCCCGTAGCAGAGCGGGAGGGCAAAGATACGCAGTATTTT. Protein product: CASSPVAEREGKDTQYF.

The gene calls are TRBV12-3 or TRBV12-4 and TRBJ2-7, with 14 bases that match TRBD2. The CDR3 sequence is 18 residues long. Trimming at V came to 4 bases and at J to 6 bases, leaving 14 bases not matched to a gene. The CDR3 loop is CASSSRTSGRPAGGEQYF. The CDR3 coding sequence is TGTGCCAGCAGTTCCAGGACTAGCGGGAGGCCTGCTGGGGGCGAGCAGTACTTC.

At least ten counts were recorded for this clonotype. The CDR3 DNA reads TGTGCCAGCAGCTTAGATCTTGCAACTGAAGCTTTCTTT. Its protein product is CASSLDLATEAFF. This chain joins TRBV11-2 and TRBJ1-1; D is unresolved. This CDR3 spans 13 amino acids. Germline V lookup: CDR1 SGHAT, CDR2 FQNNGV. Deletions cut 0 bases from V and 5 bases from J, with 7 bases between.

A few counts support this clonotype. Compared with germline, one end of the junction differs, possibly owing to a read error. V is TRBV12-3 or TRBV12-4 and J is TRBJ1-4, with D possibly matching TRBD1 (5 bases). This CDR3 region has 15 residues. CDR3 in amino acids: CASSMAAGPNEKLFF. The CDR3 nucleotides are TGTGCCAGCAGCATGGCTGCGGGGCCTAACGAAAAACTGTTTTTT.